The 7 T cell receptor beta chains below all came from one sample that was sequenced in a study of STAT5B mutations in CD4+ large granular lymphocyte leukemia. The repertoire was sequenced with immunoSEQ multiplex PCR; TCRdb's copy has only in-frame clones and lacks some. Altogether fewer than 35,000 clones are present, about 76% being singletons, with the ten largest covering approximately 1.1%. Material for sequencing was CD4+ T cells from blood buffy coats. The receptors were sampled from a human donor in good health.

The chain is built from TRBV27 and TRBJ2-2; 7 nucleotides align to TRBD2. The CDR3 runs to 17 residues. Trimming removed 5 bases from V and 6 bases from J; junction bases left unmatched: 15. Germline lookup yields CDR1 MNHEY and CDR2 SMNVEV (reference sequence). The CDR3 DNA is TGTGCCAGCAGTCACCGGCCCCGGACTAGACCTCCCGGGGAGCTGTTTTTT. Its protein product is CASSHRPRTRPPGELFF.

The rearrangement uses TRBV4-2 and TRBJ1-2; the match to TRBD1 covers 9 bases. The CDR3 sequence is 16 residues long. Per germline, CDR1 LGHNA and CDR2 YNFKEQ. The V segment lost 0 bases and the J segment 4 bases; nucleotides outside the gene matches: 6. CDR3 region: CASSQDLQGAAYGYTF. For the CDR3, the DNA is TGTGCCAGCAGCCAAGATTTACAGGGGGCGGCCTATGGCTACACCTTC.

The CDR3 bases are TGCGCCAGCCAAGGGGGAATGGAAGCTTTCTTT. This gives the protein CASQGGMEAFF. The chain recombines TRBV5-1 with TRBJ1-1; perhaps TRBD1 as D (6 bases). Per the germline V gene, CDR1 is SGHRS and CDR2 is YFSETQ. Deletions cut 7 bases from V and 8 bases from J, with 12 bases between. This CDR3 contains 11 residues.

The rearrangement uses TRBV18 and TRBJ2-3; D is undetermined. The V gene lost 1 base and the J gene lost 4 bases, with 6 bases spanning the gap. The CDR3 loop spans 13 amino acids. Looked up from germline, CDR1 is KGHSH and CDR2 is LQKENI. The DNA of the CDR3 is TGTGCCAGCTCACCACTTTCCGCAGATACGCAGTATTTT. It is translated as CASSPLSADTQYF.

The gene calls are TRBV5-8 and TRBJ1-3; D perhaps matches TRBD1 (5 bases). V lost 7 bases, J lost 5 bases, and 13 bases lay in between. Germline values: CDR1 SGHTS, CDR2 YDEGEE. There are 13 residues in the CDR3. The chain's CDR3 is CASGGTFRNTIYF. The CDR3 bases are TGTGCCAGCGGCGGGACCTTTAGAAACACCATATATTTT. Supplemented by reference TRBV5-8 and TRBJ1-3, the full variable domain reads EAGVTQSPTHLIKTRGQQATLRCSPISGHTSVYWYQQALGLGLQFLLWYDEGEERNRGNFPPRFSGRQFPNYSSELNVNALELEDSALYLCASGGTFRNTIYFGEGSWLTVV.

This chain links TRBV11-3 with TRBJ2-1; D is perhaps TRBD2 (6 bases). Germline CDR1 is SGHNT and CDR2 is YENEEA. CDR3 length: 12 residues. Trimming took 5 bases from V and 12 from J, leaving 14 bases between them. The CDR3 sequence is CASSLSLEGQFF. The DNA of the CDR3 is TGTGCCAGCAGCCTATCCCTGGAGGGGCAGTTCTTC.

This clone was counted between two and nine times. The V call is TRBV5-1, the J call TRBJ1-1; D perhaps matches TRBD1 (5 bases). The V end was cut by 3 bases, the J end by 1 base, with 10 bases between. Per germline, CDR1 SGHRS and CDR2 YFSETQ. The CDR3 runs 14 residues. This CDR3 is CASSSSTGNTEAFF. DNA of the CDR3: TGCGCCAGCAGCTCCAGCACAGGGAACACTGAAGCTTTCTTT.